These 32 T cell receptor beta chains originate from one sample sequenced in a study of shared clonotypes between healthy human individuals (dated by TCRdb to 2018 to 2020). Receptors were amplified or captured by the immunoSEQ multiplex PCR assay. TCRdb limited this immuneACCESS table to in-frame rearrangements with V and J called. A share of clones is missing; checked studies link under half to unresolved V genes, and the rest is unexplained. The sample table shows some 1.5 million clones, and roughly 96% are seen once. The ten largest make up about 1.2% of the sample. Sequenced: naive CD4+ T cells sorted from blood. In light of the paper, this sample's cell subset or site label describes: CD45RA+ positively selected. The receptors here all came from a man aged 25 to 40 in good health.

In nucleotides, the CDR3 is TGTGCCAGCAGTGAAGCGAGGAACAGGCTGTCCAACTATGGCTACACCTTC. Its protein is CASSEARNRLSNYGYTF. V gene TRBV6-1 combines with J gene TRBJ1-2, with a weak D call TRBD1 (5 bases). The germline V and J ends were trimmed by 0 bases and 2 bases, with 16 bases remaining between them. The CDR3 loop spans 17 amino acids. Looked up from germline, CDR1 is MNHNS and CDR2 is SASEGT.

This chain connects TRBV28 to TRBJ2-2; D is ambiguous. CDR1 MDHEN and CDR2 SYDVKM come from the germline V gene. CDR3 length equals 14 residues. Between the trimmed V and J ends, which lost 4 bases and 5 bases, there was a span of 11 bases. The CDR3 is CASSSIVETGELFF. The CDR3 nucleotides are TGTGCCAGCAGTTCGATTGTTGAAACCGGGGAGCTGTTTTTT.

V is TRBV21-1 and J is TRBJ2-7. TRBV21-1 has pseudogene status. The CDR3 extends over 16 amino acids. This CDR3 is CASSKGGDTNRHEQYF. As DNA, the CDR3 is TGTGCCAGCAGCAAAGGGGGGGACACCAACCGCCACGAGCAGTACTTC.

The genes are TRBV4-1 and TRBJ2-2, with D maybe TRBD2 (6 bases). The CDR3 totals 18 residues. CDR1 is MGHRA, CDR2 YSYEKL, per germline. Trimming pared 1 base from V and 0 bases from J, leaving 15 bases between. CDR3 DNA sequence: TGCGCCAGCAGCCAAGCATCTCTAGCGTTCGCGAACACCGGGGAGCTGTTTTTT. Protein sequence: CASSQASLAFANTGELFF.

Worth noting for this clone: At the DNA level, this CDR3 is encoded by other sequences in the same sample as well. The V gene is TRBV5-1, the J gene TRBJ2-7; D may correspond to TRBD1 or TRBD2 (5 bases each). The CDR3 loop spans 14 amino acids. V was shortened by 0 bases and J by 5 bases, with 12 bases between the two germline ends. Germline CDR1 and CDR2: SGHRS and YFSETQ. In nucleotides, the CDR3 is TGCGCCAGCAGCTTGGTGGCAGGGAGTAACGAGCAGTACTTC. Translated, it gives CASSLVAGSNEQYF.

V usage is TRBV6-5 and J usage is TRBJ2-5; 8 positions match TRBD1. This CDR3 has 14 residues. Germline V lookup: CDR1 MNHEY, CDR2 SVGAGI. V was pared by 4 bases and J by 5 bases, with 6 bases of the junction left unmatched. CDR3 sequence (DNA): TGTGCCAGCAGTTGGCAGGGGGCGGAGGAGACCCAGTACTTC. Translation: CASSWQGAEETQYF.

The rearrangement joins TRBV29-1 to TRBJ2-5, with D possibly TRBD1 on 5 matching bases. The CDR3 loop spans 12 amino acids. The germline gives CDR1 SQVTM, CDR2 ANQGSEA. V was cut by 8 bases and J by 5 bases, with 15 bases left in between. The CDR3, as DNA: TGCAGCAGCAAAAGGGGTGGTGAGACCCAGTACTTC. Translation gives CSSKRGGETQYF.

The chain links TRBV27 to TRBJ2-5, with a weak D call TRBD1 (5 bases). The germline CDR1 and CDR2 sequences are MNHEY and SMNVEV (reference sequence). V was pared by 6 bases and J by 5 bases, with 13 bases between. This CDR3 spans 13 amino acids. The chain's CDR3 is CASRLGVWETQYF. The CDR3 nucleotides are TGTGCCAGCAGGCTAGGGGTATGGGAGACCCAGTACTTC.

The rearrangement links TRBV5-4 to TRBJ2-1, with a possible D match to TRBD2 (6 bases). Germline V gives CDR1 SGHNT, CDR2 YYREEE (reference sequence). CDR3 length equals 16 residues. Trimming took off 3 bases at V and 6 bases at J, with 19 bases between the two ends. CDR3 bases: TGTGCCAGCAGCTGGCCGGGACTCGGAGGTCCCAATGAGCAGTTCTTC. This translates into CASSWPGLGGPNEQFF.

This chain uses TRBV7-2 with TRBJ2-7; possible D gene TRBD2, 6 bases. This CDR3 spans 14 amino acids. The V end was cut by 2 bases, the J end by 4 bases, with 12 bases between. Germline lookup yields CDR1 SGHTA and CDR2 FQGNSA. Here the CDR3 reads CASSLSPSVYEQYF. CDR3 bases: TGTGCCAGCAGCTTATCCCCTAGCGTGTACGAGCAGTACTTC.

The chain is built from TRBV5-1 and TRBJ1-1; the D is unclear. The CDR3 covers 14 residues. Between the trimmed V and J ends, which lost 2 bases and 3 bases, there was a span of 11 bases. Germline V gene lookup returns CDR1 SGHRS and CDR2 YFSETQ. The chain's CDR3 is CASSLVESHTEAFF. The CDR3, as DNA: TGCGCCAGCAGCTTAGTTGAGAGCCACACTGAAGCTTTCTTT.

This clone was seen once. V and J are TRBV2 and TRBJ2-7; TRBD2 aligns across 10 bases. This CDR3 comprises 15 residues. The V segment lost 6 bases and the J segment 6 bases; nucleotides outside the gene matches: 11. CDR1 is SNHLY and CDR2 is FYNNEI in the germline V gene. CDR3: CASRYRELAGSEQYF. In DNA form, the CDR3 reads TGTGCCAGCAGGTACCGGGAACTAGCGGGATCCGAGCAGTACTTC.

Here the CDR3 reads CASTRRGLGVYEQFF. The CDR3 bases are TGTGCCAGCACCCGACGGGGGTTAGGGGTCTATGAGCAGTTCTTC. This sequence joins TRBV6-5 and TRBJ2-1, with D possibly being TRBD2 (6 bases). V lost 7 bases, J lost 8 bases, and 21 bases lay in between. The germline V gene encodes CDR1 MNHEY and CDR2 SVGAGI. The CDR3 runs 15 residues.

This chain links TRBV27 with TRBJ2-1; D gene ambiguous. The length of the CDR3 is 13 residues. Trimming stripped 6 bases from V and 8 bases from J, with 14 bases between. Germline lookup yields CDR1 MNHEY and CDR2 SMNVEV (reference sequence). CDR3 amino acids: CASRVSARHEQFF. CDR3 coding DNA: TGTGCCAGCAGGGTGAGCGCTCGCCATGAGCAGTTCTTC.

The J gene is TRBJ1-2, the V gene TRBV28; D gene ambiguous. CDR1 and CDR2 from the germline V gene are MDHEN and SYDVKM. V lost 3 bases, J lost 7 bases, and 21 bases lay in between. This CDR3 has 16 residues. The CDR3, as DNA: TGTGCCAGCAGTTTCCCCGGGAACGCCGGTCTCGTTGGCTACACCTTC. As protein: CASSFPGNAGLVGYTF.

The chain joins TRBV20-1 to TRBJ2-1; D is unresolved. V lost 5 bases and J 8 bases, leaving 10 bases between the germline ends. Germline CDR1 DFQATT, CDR2 SNEGSKA (reference sequence). CDR3 size: 11 residues. CDR3 nucleotides: TGCAGTGCTCCTCTCGCCGATGAGCAGTTCTTC. Translating it yields CSAPLADEQFF.

V gene TRBV12-5 combines with J gene TRBJ2-1, with 13 bases aligning to TRBD2. The V segment lost 0 bases and the J segment 2 bases; nucleotides outside the gene matches: 19. Germline CDR1 is LGHNT and CDR2 is FRNRAP. CDR3 length equals 23 residues. The chain's CDR3 is CASGLVIYGGLAGDEVPYNEQFF. The CDR3 bases are TGTGCTAGTGGTTTGGTAATTTACGGAGGACTAGCGGGAGACGAGGTCCCCTACAATGAGCAGTTCTTC.

The chain has TRBV10-3 and TRBJ2-7, with D unresolved. This CDR3 region has 14 residues. V was cut by 7 bases and J by 0 bases, with 13 bases left in between. Germline V gives CDR1 ENHRY, CDR2 SYGVKD. CDR3 nucleotide sequence: TGTGCCATCAAGGTCAGCAGAACCTCCTACGAGCAGTACTTC. It is translated as CAIKVSRTSYEQYF.

This clone was seen a single time. The chain joins TRBV5-5 to TRBJ2-1; TRBD2 aligns across 9 bases. The trim removed 2 bases at V and 4 bases at J, leaving 10 bases unmatched. There are 17 residues in the CDR3. Germline loops: CDR1 SGHKS, CDR2 YYEKEE (reference sequence). The CDR3 sequence: CASSLLAGGLGYNEQFF. CDR3 DNA: TGTGCCAGCAGCTTACTAGCGGGCGGCCTCGGGTACAATGAGCAGTTCTTC.

The J gene is TRBJ1-4, the V gene TRBV5-1; D uncertain. The CDR3 consists of 13 residues. The V gene's germline CDR1 is SGHRS and CDR2 YFSETQ. Trimming took 4 bases from V and 8 from J, leaving 12 bases between them. The CDR3 loop reads CASSPAPEEKLFF. The CDR3 region has the DNA TGCGCCAGCAGCCCGGCGCCGGAAGAAAAACTGTTTTTT.

The chain couples TRBV7-7 to TRBJ2-5; TRBD1 matches 8 bases. The CDR3 length is 13 residues. Germline loops: CDR1 SSHAT, CDR2 FNYEAQ (reference sequence). The DNA of the CDR3 is TGTGCTAGCTCAGGCCAGGGGGCTGAGACCCAGTACTTC. This gives the protein CASSGQGAETQYF.

The chain combines TRBV18 with TRBJ2-1, with 7 bases identical to TRBD1. The CDR3 spans 15 residues. The germline V gene encodes CDR1 KGHSH and CDR2 LQKENI. The V and J ends lost 1 base and 2 bases, in that order; junction bases with no gene match: 2. DNA of the CDR3: TGTGCCAGCTCACCACGTACAGGGGCCTACAATGAGCAGTTCTTC. This translates into CASSPRTGAYNEQFF.

This chain uses TRBV5-6 with TRBJ2-1, with D hard to call. The germline V gene has CDR1 SGHDT and CDR2 YYEEEE. The CDR3 has 14 residues. V dropped 2 bases and J dropped 3 bases, with 9 bases sitting between them. CDR3: CASSFRSLYNEQFF. CDR3 nucleotides: TGTGCCAGCAGCTTTAGGTCCCTCTACAATGAGCAGTTCTTC.

The J gene is TRBJ1-2, the V gene TRBV18, with D unclear. Germline lookup yields CDR1 KGHSH and CDR2 LQKENI. CDR3 length: 12 residues. V was clipped by 2 bases and J by 5 bases, with 6 bases between them. CDR3 nucleotide sequence: TGTGCCAGCTCACCAGCCGATTATGGCTACACCTTC. Amino acid sequence: CASSPADYGYTF.

This rearrangement joins TRBV18 to TRBJ1-1; D is uncertain. This CDR3 has 14 amino acids. Germline V gene data show CDR1 as KGHSH and CDR2 as LQKENI. V was clipped by 2 bases and J by 3 bases, with 10 bases between them. Here the CDR3 reads CASSPVFVYTEAFF. CDR3 coding DNA: TGTGCCAGCTCACCAGTATTCGTGTACACTGAAGCTTTCTTT.

V gene TRBV15 combines with J gene TRBJ2-1, with D perhaps TRBD1 or TRBD2 (6 bases each). The germline V gene has CDR1 LNHNV and CDR2 YYDKDF (reference sequence). With 1 base removed from V and 8 bases from J, the gap between germline ends came to 18 bases. The CDR3 has 16 residues. CDR3 in amino acids: CATSRARGASDDEQFF. In DNA form, the CDR3 reads TGTGCCACCAGCAGAGCCAGGGGAGCTAGCGACGATGAGCAGTTCTTC.

The chain employs TRBV7-9 and TRBJ1-5, with 7 nucleotides matching TRBD1. Germline V gene data show CDR1 as SEHNR and CDR2 as FQNEAQ (reference sequence). J lost 11 bases, V lost 4 bases, and 14 bases had no gene match. This CDR3 comprises 15 residues. CDR3 nucleotide sequence: TGTGCCAGCAGCTCAACCGGGACAGTGGAGGGGGCCCAGCATTTT. Protein product: CASSSTGTVEGAQHF.

The chain has TRBV29-1 and TRBJ2-1; 12 nucleotides align to TRBD2. Germline CDR1 reads SQVTM; CDR2 reads ANQGSEA. Germline trimming cut 6 bases from V and 0 bases from J; bases unmatched to any gene: 12. This CDR3 contains 18 residues. CDR3 coding DNA: TGCAGCGTGTCGGGATCGACTAGCGGGAGTATCTCCTACAATGAGCAGTTCTTC. It codes for CSVSGSTSGSISYNEQFF.

This chain links TRBV28 with TRBJ2-7, with TRBD2 matching over 13 bases. This CDR3 contains 16 residues. The germline V gene encodes CDR1 MDHEN and CDR2 SYDVKM. Trimming removed 2 bases from V and 6 bases from J; junction bases left unmatched: 7. CDR3: CASSLTGLAGETEQYF. The CDR3 region has the DNA TGTGCCAGCAGTTTAACTGGACTAGCGGGAGAGACCGAGCAGTACTTC.

The genes are TRBV7-9 and TRBJ2-2, with 7 bases lining up with TRBD1. The CDR3 runs 16 residues. Losses at the gene ends were 5 bases for V and 6 bases for J; bases not matched to a gene: 12. Germline CDR1 SEHNR, CDR2 FQNEAQ (reference sequence). CDR3 nucleotide sequence: TGTGCCAGCAGCCGGGGACAGTCATATGGCCCCGGGGAGCTGTTTTTT. The encoded protein is CASSRGQSYGPGELFF.

Points on this clone: No conserved phenylalanine or tryptophan is present at the end of the CDR3, so a read error is the likely explanation. No DNA is shown, since the ends of the CDR3 on it are uncertain; the CDR3 is the one TCRdb lists. The chain has TRBV2 and TRBJ1-2; TRBD1, the table's D call, was not compared with the DNA. 11 amino acids form the CDR3, both terminal residues included. CDR1 SNHLY and CDR2 FYNNEI come from the germline V gene. The CDR3 reads CASSEGYGYIL.

V and J are TRBV6-1 and TRBJ2-2, with a weak D call TRBD2 (5 bases). Germline-derived CDR1 and CDR2 are MNHNS and SASEGT. The CDR3 has 16 residues. The V end was cut by 4 bases, the J end by 0 bases, with 12 bases between. This CDR3 reads CASSGLGLPNTGELFF. DNA of the CDR3: TGTGCCAGCAGTGGGTTAGGACTTCCGAACACCGGGGAGCTGTTTTTT.